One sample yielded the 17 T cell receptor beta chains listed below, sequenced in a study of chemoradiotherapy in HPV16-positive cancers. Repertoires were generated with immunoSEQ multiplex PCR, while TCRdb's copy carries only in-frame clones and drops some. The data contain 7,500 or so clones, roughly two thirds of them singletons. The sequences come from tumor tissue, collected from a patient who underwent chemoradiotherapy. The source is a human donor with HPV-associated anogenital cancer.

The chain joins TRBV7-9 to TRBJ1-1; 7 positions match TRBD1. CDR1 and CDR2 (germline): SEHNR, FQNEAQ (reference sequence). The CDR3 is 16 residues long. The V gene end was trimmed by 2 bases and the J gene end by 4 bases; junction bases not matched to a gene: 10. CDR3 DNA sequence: TGTGCCAGCAGCTTAACTTCAGGGGGGCCGGGCACTGAAGCTTTCTTT. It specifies CASSLTSGGPGTEAFF.

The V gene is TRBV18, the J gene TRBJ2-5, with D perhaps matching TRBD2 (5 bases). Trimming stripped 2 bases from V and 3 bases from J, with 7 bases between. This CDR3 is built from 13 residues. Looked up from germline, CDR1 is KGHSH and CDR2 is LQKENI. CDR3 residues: CASSPAGEETQYF. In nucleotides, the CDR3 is TGTGCCAGCTCACCAGCCGGGGAAGAGACCCAGTACTTC.

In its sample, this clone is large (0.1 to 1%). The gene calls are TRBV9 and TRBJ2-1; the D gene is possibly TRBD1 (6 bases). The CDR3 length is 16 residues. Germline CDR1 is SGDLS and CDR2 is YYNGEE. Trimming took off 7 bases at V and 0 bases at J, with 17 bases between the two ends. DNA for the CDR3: TGTGCCAGCTCCCTGGGGGCGGACAGCTCCTACAATGAGCAGTTCTTC. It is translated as CASSLGADSSYNEQFF.

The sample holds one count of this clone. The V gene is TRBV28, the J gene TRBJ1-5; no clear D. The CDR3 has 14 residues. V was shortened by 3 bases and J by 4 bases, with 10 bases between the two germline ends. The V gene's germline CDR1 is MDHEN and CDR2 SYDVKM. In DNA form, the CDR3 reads TGTGCCAGCAGTTTGGTAGAGCTTAATCAGCCCCAGCATTTT. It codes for CASSLVELNQPQHF.

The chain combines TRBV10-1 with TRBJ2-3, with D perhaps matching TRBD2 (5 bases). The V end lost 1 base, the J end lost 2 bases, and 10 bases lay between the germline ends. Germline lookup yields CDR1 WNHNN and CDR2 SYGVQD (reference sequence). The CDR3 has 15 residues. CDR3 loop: CASSELRANTDTQYF. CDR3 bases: TGCGCCAGCAGTGAGTTGCGGGCCAACACAGATACGCAGTATTTT.

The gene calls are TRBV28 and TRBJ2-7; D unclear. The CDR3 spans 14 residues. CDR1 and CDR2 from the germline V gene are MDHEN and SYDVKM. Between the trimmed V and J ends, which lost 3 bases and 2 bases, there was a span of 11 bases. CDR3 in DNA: TGTGCCAGCAGTTTTCAGGACCGACCCTACGAGCAGTACTTC. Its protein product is CASSFQDRPYEQYF.

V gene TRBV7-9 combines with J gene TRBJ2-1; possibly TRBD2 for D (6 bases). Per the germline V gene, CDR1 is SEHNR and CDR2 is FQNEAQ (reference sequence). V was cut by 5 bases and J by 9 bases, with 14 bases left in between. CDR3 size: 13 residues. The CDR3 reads CASSPNPGVEQFF. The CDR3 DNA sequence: TGTGCCAGCAGCCCAAATCCGGGGGTTGAGCAGTTCTTC.

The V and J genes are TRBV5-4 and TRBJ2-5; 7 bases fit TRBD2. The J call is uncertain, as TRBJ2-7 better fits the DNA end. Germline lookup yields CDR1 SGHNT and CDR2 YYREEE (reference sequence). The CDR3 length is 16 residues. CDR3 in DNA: TGTGCCAGCAGCCCTACGAGTAGCGGGCTAACCTACGAGCAGTACTTC. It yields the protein CASSPTSSGLTYEQYF.

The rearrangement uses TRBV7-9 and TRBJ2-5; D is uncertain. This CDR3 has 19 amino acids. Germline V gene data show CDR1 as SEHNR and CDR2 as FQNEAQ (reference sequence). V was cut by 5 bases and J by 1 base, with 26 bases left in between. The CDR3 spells CASSPPKLAHYGPQETQYF. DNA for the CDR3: TGTGCCAGCAGCCCCCCTAAGTTGGCCCATTACGGACCCCAAGAGACCCAGTACTTC.

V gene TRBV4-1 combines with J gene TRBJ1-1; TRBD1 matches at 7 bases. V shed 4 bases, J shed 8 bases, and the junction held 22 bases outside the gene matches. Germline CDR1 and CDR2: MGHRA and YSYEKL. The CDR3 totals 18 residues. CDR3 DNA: TGCGCCAGCAGCCCCATTGGGGGGACAGCACTGATTAATAGGGAAGCTTTCTTT. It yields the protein CASSPIGGTALINREAFF.

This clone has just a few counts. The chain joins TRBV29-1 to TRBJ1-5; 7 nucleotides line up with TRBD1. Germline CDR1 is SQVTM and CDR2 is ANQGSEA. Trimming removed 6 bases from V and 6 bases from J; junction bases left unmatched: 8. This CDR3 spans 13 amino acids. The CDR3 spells CSVVGTDGQPQHF. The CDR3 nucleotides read TGCAGCGTCGTAGGGACAGACGGTCAGCCCCAGCATTTT.

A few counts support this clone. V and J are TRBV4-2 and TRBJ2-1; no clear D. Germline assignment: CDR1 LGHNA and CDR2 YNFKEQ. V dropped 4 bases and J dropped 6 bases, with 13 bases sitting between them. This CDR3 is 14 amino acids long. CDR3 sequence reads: CASSPGAPLNEQFF. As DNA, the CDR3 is TGTGCCAGCAGCCCAGGCGCGCCCCTCAATGAGCAGTTCTTC.

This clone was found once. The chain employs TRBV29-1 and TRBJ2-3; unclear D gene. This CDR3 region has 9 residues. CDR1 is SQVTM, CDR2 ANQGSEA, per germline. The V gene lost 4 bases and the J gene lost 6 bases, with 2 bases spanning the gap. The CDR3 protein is CSVGDTQYF. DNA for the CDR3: TGCAGCGTTGGGGATACGCAGTATTTT.

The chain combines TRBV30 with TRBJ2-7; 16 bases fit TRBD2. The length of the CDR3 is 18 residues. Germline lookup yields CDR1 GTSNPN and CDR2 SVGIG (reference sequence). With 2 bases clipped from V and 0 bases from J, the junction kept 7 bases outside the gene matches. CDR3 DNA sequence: TGTGCCTGGAGTCTCCCGGGACTAGCGGGGGGGGTCTCCTACGAGCAGTACTTC. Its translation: CAWSLPGLAGGVSYEQYF.

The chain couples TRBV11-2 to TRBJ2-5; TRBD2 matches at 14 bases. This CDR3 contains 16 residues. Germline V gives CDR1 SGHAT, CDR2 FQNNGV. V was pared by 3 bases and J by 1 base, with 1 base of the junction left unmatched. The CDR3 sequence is CASSFGTSGGQETQYF. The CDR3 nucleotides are TGTGCCAGCAGCTTCGGGACTAGCGGGGGCCAAGAGACCCAGTACTTC. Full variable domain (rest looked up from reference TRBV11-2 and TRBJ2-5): EAGVAQSPRYKIIEKRQSVAFWCNPISGHATLYWYQQILGQGPKLLIQFQNNGVVDDSQLPKDRFSAERLKGVDSTLKIQPAKLEDSAVYLCASSFGTSGGQETQYFGPGTRLLVL.

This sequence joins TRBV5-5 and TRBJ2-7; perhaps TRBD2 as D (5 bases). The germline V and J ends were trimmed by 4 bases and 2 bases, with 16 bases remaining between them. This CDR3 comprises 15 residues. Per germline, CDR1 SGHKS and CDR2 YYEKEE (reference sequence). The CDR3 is CASSPPELGAYEQYF. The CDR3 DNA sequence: TGTGCCAGCAGCCCCCCCGAACTGGGAGCCTACGAGCAGTACTTC.

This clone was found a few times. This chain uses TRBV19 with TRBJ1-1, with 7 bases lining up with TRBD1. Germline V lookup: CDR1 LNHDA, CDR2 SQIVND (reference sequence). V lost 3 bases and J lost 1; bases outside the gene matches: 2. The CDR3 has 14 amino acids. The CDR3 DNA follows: TGTGCCAGTAGTATGGGACAGAGGAACACTGAAGCTTTCTTT. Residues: CASSMGQRNTEAFF.